Listed below are T cell receptor beta chains from one sample, sequenced in a study of T cells in Graves' hyperthyroidism and ophthalmopathy. TCRdb used MiXCR to reprocess the multiplex PCR reads, holding one entry per CDR3 protein. The sample has roughly 700,000 distinct CDR3 sequences; less than 15% are singletons. Sample: blood. The receptors originated from a woman younger than 30 with Graves' hyperthyroidism. The CDR3 runs from the conserved cysteine through the conserved F or W. A D gene is named only where the DNA matches it firmly. Clone size is stated in some rows and not others, as once, few, many or a class when expanded.

size | D | J | V | DNA | CDR3
many | - | TRBJ2-1 | TRBV11-2 | TGTGCCAGCAGCTTGAAGGGCCCCACCTACAATGAGCAGTTCTTC | CASSLKGPTYNEQFF
many | - | TRBJ2-1 | TRBV11-2 | TGTGCCAGCAGCTTAGTAACACCTGGACCTTCGTTCTTC | CASSLVTPGPSFF
many | - | TRBJ1-1 | TRBV11-1 | TGTGCCAGCAGCTTCGGTCCTGAAGCTTTCTTT | CASSFGPEAFF
few | TRBD2 | TRBJ2-7 | TRBV7-9 | TGTGCCAGCAGCGAGCCTAGCGGGAGAAGCCCCTACGAGCAGTACTTC | CASSEPSGRSPYEQYF
few | TRBD1 | TRBJ1-5 | TRBV24-1 | TGTGCCACCAGTGACCGGCAGGGGGATGGGAATCAGCCCCAGCATTTT | CATSDRQGDGNQPQHF
many | - | TRBJ2-3 | TRBV2 | TGTGCCAGCAGTGACCCAGGGGAGGATACGCAGTATTTT | CASSDPGEDTQYF
- | TRBD1 | TRBJ2-5 | TRBV20-1 | TGCAGTGCTAGTATCGGCTCCTGGACAGGGGCTGGGACCCAGTACTTC | CSASIGSWTGAGTQYF
few | - | TRBJ1-6 | TRBV25-1 | TGTGCCAGCAGTGAAGGGGCCCTTGGCTATAATTCACCCCTCCACTTT | CASSEGALGYNSPLHF
once | TRBD2 | TRBJ2-1 | TRBV4-1 | TGCGCCAGCAGCCAAGGTCTAGCGGGAGACGATGTAGTGCAGTTCTTC | CASSQGLAGDDVVQFF
few | - | TRBJ1-4 | TRBV28 | TGTGCCAGCAGTCTTCTAGGGTCTCTAACTAATGAAAAACTGTTTTTT | CASSLLGSLTNEKLFF
many | - | TRBJ2-5 | TRBV20-1 | TGCAGTGCTAGAGATCTTCGGTATCAGTACTTC | CSARDLRYQYF
once | - | TRBJ1-4 | TRBV5-1 | TGCGCCAGCAGCCCGGAAGAACTCGATCTGCAGAATGAAAAACTGTTTTTT | CASSPEELDLQNEKLFF
many | - | TRBJ1-5 | TRBV20-1 | TGCAGTGCTAGGATGGGGGGGGGGCCCCAGCATTTT | CSARMGGGPQHF
few | - | TRBJ2-6 | TRBV30 | TGTGCCTGGGGCCGACCGGGACTGCGTTCTGGGGCCAACGTCCTGACTTTC | CAWGRPGLRSGANVLTF
- | - | TRBJ2-3 | TRBV12-3/TRBV12-4 | TGTGCCAGCAAATCCGGCTGGGGGGTCCGGGATACGCAGTATTTT | CASKSGWGVRDTQYF
many | - | TRBJ2-1 | TRBV20-1 | TGCAGTGCTCATGGGCCCAGCTCCTACAATGAGCAGTTCTTC | CSAHGPSSYNEQFF
few | - | TRBJ2-7 | TRBV28 | TGTGCCAGCACCCGGGGAGGTAACTCCTACGAGCAGTACTTC | CASTRGGNSYEQYF
many | - | TRBJ1-2 | TRBV20-1 | TGCAGTGCTAGAGAAGGCTCCGCTGGCTACACCTTC | CSAREGSAGYTF
many | - | TRBJ2-3 | TRBV11-2 | TGTGCCAGCAGCCCTTCCAGAGATACGCAGTATTTT | CASSPSRDTQYF
few | TRBD2 | TRBJ2-3 | TRBV19 | TGTGCCAGTAGTAGACTAGCGGGAGGGTTGAATACGCAGTATTTT | CASSRLAGGLNTQYF
many | - | TRBJ2-7 | TRBV28 | TGTGCCAGCATTCCGGGGACTGAGGAATACGAGCAGTACTTC | CASIPGTEEYEQYF
- | - | TRBJ2-2 | TRBV30 | TGTGCCTGGAGTTTAGCCGGCATAACCGGGGAGCTGTTTTTT | CAWSLAGITGELFF
- | TRBD2 | TRBJ2-7 | TRBV28 | TGTGCCAGCAGTTCAGGTAGCGGGGGATCGCACTACGAGCAGTACTTC | CASSSGSGGSHYEQYF
few | TRBD2 | TRBJ2-7 | TRBV7-9 | TGTGCCAGCAGCTCCGGGACTAGCGGCGACTCCTACGAGCAGTACTTC | CASSSGTSGDSYEQYF
few | TRBD1 | TRBJ1-5 | TRBV7-9 | TGTGCCAGCAGCTTCCGGGACAGAGATCAGCCCCAGCATTTT | CASSFRDRDQPQHF
many | TRBD1 | TRBJ1-4 | TRBV2 | TGTGCCAGCAGGGGGACAGGGGCCGGGAATGAAAAACTGTTTTTT | CASRGTGAGNEKLFF
many | TRBD1 | TRBJ1-1 | TRBV29-1 | TGCAGCGTTGCCGGGACAGTGAACACTGAAGCTTTCTTT | CSVAGTVNTEAFF
few | TRBD2 | TRBJ2-3 | TRBV7-9 | TGTGCCAGCAGCTTCGGACTAGCGGAGCCTAGCACAGATACGCAGTATTTT | CASSFGLAEPSTDTQYF
many | - | TRBJ2-7 | TRBV18 | TGTGCCAGCTCACCAACCAACTCCTACGAGCAGTACTTC | CASSPTNSYEQYF
many | - | TRBJ2-4 | TRBV12-3/TRBV12-4 | TGTGCCAGCAGTTTAGGCGGGACCGCCTCCATTCAGTACTTC | CASSLGGTASIQYF
- | TRBD2 | TRBJ2-1 | TRBV13 | TGTGCCTGCGCTAGCGGGAGGTACAATGAGCAGTTCTTC | CACASGRYNEQFF
many | TRBD2 | TRBJ2-3 | TRBV18 | TGTGCCAGCTCACCCGCGGGGGGTGACACAGATACGCAGTATTTT | CASSPAGGDTDTQYF
many | - | TRBJ1-5 | TRBV3-1 | TGTGCCAGCAGCCAATTTGCGACGGGCAGCAATCAGCCCCAGCATTTT | CASSQFATGSNQPQHF
many | - | TRBJ2-1 | TRBV3-1 | TGTGCCAGCAGCCAAGGCCCCCAGGGGAGGGGGAATGAGCAGTTCTTC | CASSQGPQGRGNEQFF
many | TRBD1 | TRBJ1-2 | TRBV24-1 | TGTGCCACCAGTGATTCCAGGCGGGACAGCGCCCATGGCTACACCTTC | CATSDSRRDSAHGYTF